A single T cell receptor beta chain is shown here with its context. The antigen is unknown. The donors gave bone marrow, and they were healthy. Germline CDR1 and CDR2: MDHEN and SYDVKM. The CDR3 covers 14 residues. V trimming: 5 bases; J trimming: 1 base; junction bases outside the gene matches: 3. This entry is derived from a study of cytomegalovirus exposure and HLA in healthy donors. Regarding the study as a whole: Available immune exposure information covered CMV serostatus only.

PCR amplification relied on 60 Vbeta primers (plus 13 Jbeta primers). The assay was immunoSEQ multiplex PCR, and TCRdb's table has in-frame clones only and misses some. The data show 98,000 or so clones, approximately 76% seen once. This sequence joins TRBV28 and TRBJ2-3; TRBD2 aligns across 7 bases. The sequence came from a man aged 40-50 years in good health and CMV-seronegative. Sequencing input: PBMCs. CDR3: CASSGAGRTDTQYF. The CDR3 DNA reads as TGTGCCAGCAGTGGAGCGGGGCGCACAGATACGCAGTATTTT.